Below, 9 T cell receptor beta chains from the same sample are listed, as sequenced in a study of a mutant IDH1 vaccine in newly diagnosed glioma. This sample's time point: week 35, safety follow-up. Every vaccine dose comprised 300 ug of mutant IDH1 20-mer peptide plus topical imiquimod. No antigens are known for them. Profiling relied on immunoSEQ multiplex PCR, and the TCRdb table lists in-frame clones only, not all of them. The data contain roughly 25,000 clones, around four fifths of them singletons. The source was PBMCs, collected from a glioma patient whose treatment included an IDH1 peptide vaccine. Receptors originate from a man aged 30-40 years with glioma.

The chain is built from TRBV27 and TRBJ2-2; 7 bases match TRBD1. The CDR3 runs to 16 residues. Germline lookup yields CDR1 MNHEY and CDR2 SMNVEV (reference sequence). J lost 4 bases, V lost 6 bases, and 11 bases had no gene match. Here the CDR3 DNA reads TGTGCCAGCAGCCCCACCGGGACAGCTCGCACCGGGGAGCTGTTTTTT. Protein sequence: CASSPTGTARTGELFF.

This clone was seen a handful of times. This chain joins TRBV13 and TRBJ1-1, with D unresolved. This CDR3 is built from 14 residues. Germline V gene lookup returns CDR1 PRHDT and CDR2 FYEKMQ (reference sequence). V was clipped by 1 base and J by 2 bases, with 8 bases between them. CDR3 coding DNA: TGTGCCAGCAGCTTAGCGGGTCGAAACACTGAAGCTTTCTTT. Its protein product is CASSLAGRNTEAFF.

V gene TRBV5-4 combines with J gene TRBJ1-3; D remains ambiguous. Germline V gene sequence: CDR1 SGHNT, CDR2 YYREEE (reference sequence). The CDR3 has 14 amino acids. The V end was cut by 4 bases, the J end by 0 bases, with 8 bases between. The CDR3 nucleotides read TGTGCCAGCAGCGCCGCGGGCTCTGGAAACACCATATATTTT. It specifies CASSAAGSGNTIYF.

This chain uses TRBV5-6 with TRBJ2-3; D assignment may be TRBD1 or TRBD2 (5 bases each). CDR1 SGHDT and CDR2 YYEEEE come from the germline V gene. The CDR3 sequence is 13 residues long. Trimming left V 0 bases short and J 4 bases short, with 6 bases between. The DNA for the CDR3 is TGTGCCAGCAGCTTGGCGGGACCAGATACGCAGTATTTT. Its protein product is CASSLAGPDTQYF.

This chain links TRBV6-4 with TRBJ2-1; 10 bases map to TRBD2. The V and J ends lost 6 bases and 4 bases, in that order; junction bases with no gene match: 3. The V gene's germline CDR1 is MRHNA and CDR2 SNTAGT. This CDR3 region has 14 residues. The CDR3 loop is CASSWTSGYNEQFF. CDR3 DNA sequence: TGTGCCAGCAGCTGGACTAGCGGATACAATGAGCAGTTCTTC.

This clone was seen once. The chain employs TRBV4-1 and TRBJ2-1, with 8 bases lining up with TRBD1. V was pared by 4 bases and J by 3 bases, with 8 bases of the junction left unmatched. Germline CDR1 is MGHRA and CDR2 is YSYEKL. CDR3 length: 16 residues. The CDR3 bases are TGCGCCAGCAGCCCCGGGGGCAGGGGGCTCTACAATGAGCAGTTCTTC. It specifies CASSPGGRGLYNEQFF.

The V call is TRBV5-1, the J call TRBJ2-1; D ambiguous. The CDR3 length is 12 residues. Trimming shortened V by 4 bases and J by 4 bases, and 6 bases separated the two germline ends. The germline gives CDR1 SGHRS, CDR2 YFSETQ. Written as DNA, the CDR3 is TGCGCCAGCAGCCCGAAATACAATGAGCAGTTCTTC. Its protein product is CASSPKYNEQFF.

V usage is TRBV25-1 and J usage is TRBJ2-7, with 9 positions matching TRBD1. V was pared by 1 base and J by 3 bases, with 7 bases of the junction left unmatched. Germline CDR1 and CDR2: MGHDK and SYGVNS. The CDR3 contains 16 residues. DNA for the CDR3: TGTGCCAGCAGTGAATCCAGGACAGGGGAGGTCTACGAGCAGTACTTC. Its protein is CASSESRTGEVYEQYF.

The chain couples TRBV5-1 to TRBJ1-2; TRBD1 agrees at 7 bases. Germline V CDR1 and CDR2: SGHRS, YFSETQ. J lost 0 bases, V lost 6 bases, and 5 bases had no gene match. There are 14 residues in the CDR3. CDR3 nucleotide sequence: TGCGCCAGCACCCCGGGACAGACTAACTATGGCTACACCTTC. Its translation is CASTPGQTNYGYTF.